This T cell receptor (beta chain) originates from a study of blood T cell repertoires in COVID-19. Study overall: The United States, Italy and Spain provided the acute and convalescent COVID-19 samples. The cDNA or gDNA used as material had been derived from T cells, B-cell-depleted T cells, or PBMCs.

In the original analysis: Amplification of reference gene primers was used by the study to estimate nucleated cell counts. The repertoire was sequenced with immunoSEQ multiplex PCR; TCRdb's copy has only in-frame clones and lacks some. That table is the source of V, J and clone size, and D and trimming were worked out from the DNA. The table records a few hundred thousand clones, roughly 90% of them present only once. With 7 bases clipped from V and 5 bases from J, the junction kept 30 bases outside the gene matches. This CDR3 has 21 residues. CDR1 and CDR2 from the germline V gene are LNHDA and SQIVND (reference sequence). Two negative PCRs, clearance, or symptom resolution had been documented for recovered Cohort 3 donors.

The chain joins TRBV19 to TRBJ1-2; TRBD1 matches 8 bases. Material for sequencing was PBMCs or T cells enriched from blood (not recorded which). The clonotype originates from a woman in her 30s who had recovered from COVID-19. CDR3 residues: CASNPRGTGLRGLFWAYGYTF. The DNA of the CDR3 is TGTGCCAGTAACCCTCGAGGGACAGGCCTTCGGGGGCTATTTTGGGCTTATGGCTACACCTTC.